This TCR beta chain comes out of a study of identical twins. Study findings and constraints: Out-of-frame alpha sequences common to twins were enriched for low generation probability.

After removal of 4 bases from V and 10 bases from J, the junction contained 10 bases not matched to a gene. This CDR3 has 14 amino acids. Per the germline V gene, CDR1 is SGHDT and CDR2 is YYEEEE. Only a few counts were recorded for this clonotype. The antigen remains undetermined. TCRdb reprocessed the 5' RACE reads with MiXCR, giving one entry per CDR3 protein. The sample has 500,000 to 550,000 distinct CDR3 sequences; 22% are singletons. The data were also submitted as part of a second study, on T cells expressing NK-cell markers. That paper notes: According to the study, TCR beta repertoires originated from sorted CD3+CD56+NKG2C+, CD3+CD56+NKG2C- and CD3+CD56-NKG2C+ T cells. Eight donors were sequenced, seven testing HCMV-seropositive and one testing seronegative. For a handful of donors, the dominant NKG2C+ clonotypes made up roughly 1.0-7.5% of their CD8+ T cells.

The receptor was derived from a woman aged 18-29 years in good health. Specimen: CD4+ T cells sorted from blood. The rearrangement joins TRBV5-6 to TRBJ1-2; 10 bases line up with TRBD1. This chain's CDR3 is CASSQRGTGVSYTF. CDR3 sequence (DNA): TGTGCCAGCAGCCAGAGGGGGACAGGGGTATCCTACACCTTC.